These 10 T cell receptor beta chains were sequenced from one sample in a study of T-cell reconstitution after alpha-beta-depleted transplantation in children (dated by TCRdb to 2016 to 2017). The library relied on PCR. Sequenced on an Illumina HiSeq 2500. To normalize quantification of the TCRbeta repertoire, the TCR libraries were built with molecular barcoding that relied on unique molecular identifiers. TCRdb itself trimmed the public reads at Q25 with fastp, ran MiXCR and retained productive beta chains. Records with the same CDR3 protein are collapsed into one entry carrying the most frequent genes and DNA. In this sample the table shows some 500,000 distinct CDR3 sequences, about 30% of which occur a single time. The top ten clonotypes cover roughly 2.5% of the sample. Source: PBMCs from the stem cell graft donor, taken from the stem cell graft. These receptors were collected from a human donor who donated a stem cell graft to a child with aplastic anemia.

The chain recombines TRBV2 with TRBJ1-1; TRBD1 might be the D (5 bases). The length of the CDR3 is 13 residues. Germline V gene sequence: CDR1 SNHLY, CDR2 FYNNEI. Trimming pared 3 bases from V and 4 bases from J, leaving 9 bases between. The CDR3 coding sequence is TGTGCCAGCAGTGAGGGGGGAGGCACTGAAGCTTTCTTT. Encoded protein: CASSEGGGTEAFF.

The chain carries TRBV18 and TRBJ2-7; D may be TRBD1 (6 bases). In germline, CDR1 is KGHSH, CDR2 LQKENI. V lost 3 bases, J lost 9 bases, and 12 bases lay in between. The CDR3 runs 12 residues. CDR3 DNA sequence: TGTGCCAGCTCACCTGCAGGGGTCGGGCAGTACGTC. It translates to CASSPAGVGQYV.

This clonotype turned up a few times. This rearrangement joins TRBV15 to TRBJ2-5; D is perhaps TRBD2 (6 bases). The V gene's germline CDR1 is LNHNV and CDR2 YYDKDF (reference sequence). CDR3 length: 15 residues. Trimming removed 3 bases from V and 2 bases from J, with 13 bases in between. In DNA, the CDR3 is TGTGCCACCAGCAGTTTAGGGACTCAACAAGAGACCCAGTACTTC. It specifies CATSSLGTQQETQYF.

In its sample, this clonotype was seen a few times. This chain uses TRBV7-6 with TRBJ1-6, with 8 nucleotides matching TRBD1. V gave up 6 bases and J gave up 9 bases; unmatched junction bases: 10. The CDR3 spans 15 residues. CDR1 and CDR2 (germline): SGHVS, FNYEAQ. The DNA of the CDR3 is TGTGCCAGCAGTATTACCGGGACAGGCGGTTCACCCCTCCACTTT. This sequence encodes CASSITGTGGSPLHF.

This CDR3 reads CSAIRGDKETQYF. As DNA, the CDR3 is TGCAGCGCCATACGGGGGGATAAAGAGACCCAGTACTTC. The chain recombines TRBV29-1 with TRBJ2-5; 7 bases are shared with TRBD2. The J segment lost 3 bases and the V segment lost 7 bases, leaving 8 bases of the junction unmatched. Per germline, CDR1 SQVTM and CDR2 ANQGSEA. CDR3 size: 13 residues.

This clonotype came up a few times. The chain recombines TRBV2 with TRBJ1-6, with a tentative D call TRBD1 (5 bases). In germline, CDR1 is SNHLY, CDR2 FYNNEI. Trimming left V 0 bases short and J 6 bases short, with 12 bases between. The CDR3 has 16 amino acids. This CDR3 is CASSEARGRVNSPLHF. The CDR3 region has the DNA TGTGCCAGCAGTGAAGCGCGGGGACGGGTTAATTCACCCCTCCACTTT.

The chain is built from TRBV27 and TRBJ1-2, with D possibly matching TRBD1 (5 bases). Trimming took off 7 bases at V and 3 bases at J, with 15 bases between the two ends. Germline assignment: CDR1 MNHEY and CDR2 SMNVEV (reference sequence). This CDR3 has 14 amino acids. The CDR3 DNA is TGTGCCAGCAAGTTCTTCCAGGGCCACTATGGCTACACCTTC. The encoded protein is CASKFFQGHYGYTF.

This clonotype has only a few counts. The chain carries TRBV12-3 or TRBV12-4 and TRBJ2-3, with 9 nucleotides matching TRBD1. With V trimmed by 6 bases and J by 6 bases, 10 bases remained unmatched. The CDR3 loop spans 15 amino acids. CDR3 region: CASSTGGAGLDTQYF. The CDR3 region has the DNA TGTGCCAGCAGCACAGGGGGCGCAGGATTGGATACGCAGTATTTT.

This clonotype was counted a few times. The chain couples TRBV11-3 to TRBJ1-1; 10 positions agree with TRBD1. V lost 3 bases to trimming and J lost 3 bases; unmatched junction nucleotides: 10. The CDR3 extends over 17 amino acids. Germline loops: CDR1 SGHNT, CDR2 YENEEA. For the CDR3, the DNA is TGTGCCAGCAGCTTGGGTTTACGCGGACAGGGGGACACTGAAGCTTTCTTT. Its translation is CASSLGLRGQGDTEAFF.

J is TRBJ1-4 and V is TRBV27, with D possibly TRBD1 on 6 matching bases. Per the germline V gene, CDR1 is MNHEY and CDR2 is SMNVEV (reference sequence). V was trimmed by 6 bases and J by 4 bases, leaving 12 bases between them. The CDR3 runs 14 residues. CDR3: CASRVTGYNEKLFF. In nucleotides, the CDR3 is TGTGCCAGCAGGGTAACAGGGTATAATGAAAAACTGTTTTTT. The full variable domain, rest sourced from reference TRBV27 and TRBJ1-4, is EAQVTQNPRYLITVTGKKLTVTCSQNMNHEYMSWYRQDPGLGLRQIYYSMNVEVTDKGDVPEGYKVSRKEKRNFPLILESPSPNQTSLYFCASRVTGYNEKLFFGSGTQLSVL.